The T cell receptor beta chain under discussion was sequenced for a study of blood T cell repertoires in COVID-19. About the study: Collection of acute and convalescent COVID-19 samples took place in the United States, Italy and Spain. Sources were T cells, B-cell-depleted T cells, or PBMCs; the material itself was cDNA or gDNA.

Per the study methods: The assay estimated nucleated cells by amplifying reference gene primers. Only in-frame clones appear in the TCRdb table, and some are missing; sequencing was by immunoSEQ multiplex PCR. D and trimming come from the DNA, and the V and J calls and clone size come from that table. Found here are 250,000 to 300,000 clones, approximately 83% of them singletons; the top ten hold approximately 10%. Between the trimmed V and J ends, which lost 1 base and 15 bases, there was a span of 16 bases. From germline, CDR1 is SGHTA and CDR2 FQGNSA. The CDR3 consists of 13 residues. The clonotype originates from a woman in her seventies with acute or convalescent COVID-19. Sequenced material: peripheral blood. V is TRBV7-2 and J is TRBJ2-4; D may be TRBD1 (6 bases). CDR3 DNA sequence: TGTGCCAGCAGCTTAGTACGGCAGGGGACCAGGTACTTC. Amino acids: CASSLVRQGTRYF.